A single sample is the source of the 25 T cell receptor beta chains below, sequenced in a study of blood T cell repertoires in COVID-19. Profiled with immunoSEQ multiplex PCR; TCRdb holds only in-frame clones, not every one. Of some 300,000 clones listed, roughly 89% are singletons. The sample taken for sequencing was peripheral blood. The receptors stem from a woman in her 30s with COVID-19, enrolled during active disease.

This clone appeared a single time. This sequence joins TRBV9 and TRBJ1-1; D gene ambiguous. Trimming pared 3 bases from V and 8 bases from J, leaving 14 bases between. The germline V gene encodes CDR1 SGDLS and CDR2 YYNGEE. The length of the CDR3 is 13 residues. CDR3 DNA sequence: TGTGCCAGCAGCGCCCAAACGCGAAACGAAGCTTTCTTT. It translates to CASSAQTRNEAFF.

CDR3 nucleotides: TGTGCCAGCAGCCCCGGGTTTACCTACGAGCAGTACTTC. Protein: CASSPGFTYEQYF. V and J are TRBV6-5 and TRBJ2-7; D is unclear. This CDR3 is built from 13 residues. Germline CDR1 MNHEY, CDR2 SVGAGI. Trimming removed 6 bases from V and 2 bases from J, with 11 bases in between.

The V gene is TRBV15, the J gene TRBJ2-1; 9 nucleotides align to TRBD1. Germline-derived CDR1 and CDR2 are LNHNV and YYDKDF (reference sequence). V lost 0 bases to trimming and J lost 4 bases; unmatched junction nucleotides: 4. The CDR3 is 16 amino acids. CDR3 in DNA: TGTGCCACCAGCAGAGATCAGGGACAGGGTTACAATGAGCAGTTCTTC. This encodes CATSRDQGQGYNEQFF.

This clone was seen only a few times. The rearrangement uses TRBV2 and TRBJ1-1; D is ambiguous. Germline values: CDR1 SNHLY, CDR2 FYNNEI. CDR3 length equals 13 residues. V shed 4 bases and J shed 5 bases, with 11 bases lying between them. As DNA, the CDR3 is TGTGCCAGCAGTGTTGAGGGAAGGACTGAAGCTTTCTTT. Protein product: CASSVEGRTEAFF.

The rearrangement uses TRBV30 and TRBJ1-1, with D maybe TRBD1 (5 bases). CDR1 and CDR2 (germline): GTSNPN, SVGIG (reference sequence). V was clipped by 4 bases and J by 10 bases, with 13 bases between them. The CDR3 is 11 amino acids. DNA of the CDR3: TGTGCCTGGACCTCCGGGGGGGGAGCTTTCTTT. It is translated as CAWTSGGGAFF. Drawing the rest from reference TRBV30 and TRBJ1-1, the complete variable domain is SQTIHQWPATLVQPVGSPLSLECTVEGTSNPNLYWYRQAAGRGLQLLFYSVGIGQISSEVPQNLSASRPQDRQFILSSKKLLLSDSGFYLCAWTSGGGAFFGQGTRLTVV.

J is TRBJ1-1 and V is TRBV19, with 9 bases that match TRBD1. V trimming: 6 bases; J trimming: 0 bases; junction bases outside the gene matches: 8. Germline lookup yields CDR1 LNHDA and CDR2 SQIVND (reference sequence). This CDR3 contains 16 residues. This CDR3 is CASSRGQGILNTEAFF. In DNA, the CDR3 is TGTGCCAGTAGCCGGGGACAGGGTATTTTGAACACTGAAGCTTTCTTT. Drawing the rest from reference TRBV19 and TRBJ1-1, the complete variable domain is DGGITQSPKYLFRKEGQNVTLSCEQNLNHDAMYWYRQDPGQGLRLIYYSQIVNDFQKGDIAEGYSVSREKKESFPLTVTSAQKNPTAFYLCASSRGQGILNTEAFFGQGTRLTVV.

The chain recombines TRBV5-1 with TRBJ1-2; 7 bases align to TRBD1. The length of the CDR3 is 15 residues. V gave up 4 bases and J gave up 0 bases; unmatched junction bases: 6. Germline values: CDR1 SGHRS, CDR2 YFSETQ. The CDR3 DNA is TGCGCCAGCAGCCTCCGGGACAGACCTAACTATGGCTACACCTTC. This codes for CASSLRDRPNYGYTF. The variable domain in full, completed from reference TRBV5-1 and TRBJ1-2, reads KAGVTQTPRYLIKTRGQQVTLSCSPISGHRSVSWYQQTPGQGLQFLFEYFSETQRNKGNFPGRFSGRQFSNSRSEMNVSTLELGDSALYLCASSLRDRPNYGYTFGSGTRLTVV.

The chain joins TRBV3-1 (or the pseudogene TRBV3-2) to TRBJ2-1, with 8 nucleotides matching TRBD1. V shed 6 bases, J shed 7 bases, and the junction held 8 bases outside the gene matches. Germline lookup yields CDR1 LGHDT and CDR2 YNNKEL (reference sequence). The CDR3 is 14 amino acids. The CDR3 DNA sequence: TGTGCCAGCAGTCCGGCAGGGGGCTATAATGAGCAGTTCTTC. As protein: CASSPAGGYNEQFF.

About this clone itself: In the same sample, other DNA sequences code for this CDR3. The V and J genes are TRBV19 and TRBJ1-5, with D unclear. The CDR3 extends over 15 amino acids. Germline CDR1 and CDR2: LNHDA and SQIVND (reference sequence). With 3 bases removed from V and 0 bases from J, the gap between germline ends came to 9 bases. The CDR3 sequence: CASSITDYSNQPQHF. In DNA form, the CDR3 reads TGTGCCAGTAGTATTACAGATTATAGCAATCAGCCCCAGCATTTT.

The chain links TRBV21-1 to TRBJ1-2; the table names TRBD1, a call not compared with the DNA. TRBV21-1 is given as a pseudogene. The CDR3 is 15 residues long. The CDR3 reads CASSGGTGSTYGYTF. Here the CDR3 DNA reads TGTGCCAGCAGCGGTGGGACAGGGAGTACCTATGGCTACACCTTC.

The rearrangement uses TRBV21-1 and TRBJ2-7; the D segment call TRBD2 is taken from the table without a DNA check. TRBV21-1 is reported as a pseudogene. This CDR3 comprises 13 residues. The CDR3 nucleotides read TGTGCCAGCAGCTCCGACAGCGGGGTCGAGCAGTACTTC. Residues: CASSSDSGVEQYF.

The chain recombines TRBV5-4 with TRBJ1-2, with D possibly TRBD1 on 6 matching bases. The CDR3 covers 13 residues. Germline loops: CDR1 SGHNT, CDR2 YYREEE (reference sequence). V was shortened by 1 base and J by 7 bases, with 11 bases between the two germline ends. The CDR3 DNA reads TGTGCCAGCAGCTTGATGAGGGGGGGTGGCTACACCTTC. This translates into CASSLMRGGGYTF.

The gene calls are TRBV9 and TRBJ2-1; 10 bases are a match to TRBD2. V gave up 2 bases and J gave up 9 bases; unmatched junction bases: 8. This CDR3 has 15 residues. The V gene's germline CDR1 is SGDLS and CDR2 YYNGEE. CDR3 sequence reads: CASSVSGGWDGEQFF. For the CDR3, the DNA is TGTGCCAGCAGCGTTAGCGGGGGGTGGGACGGTGAGCAGTTCTTC.

The gene calls are TRBV7-8 and TRBJ1-3, with D tentatively TRBD1 (5 bases). The CDR3 totals 16 residues. Germline V gives CDR1 SGHVS, CDR2 FQNEAQ. V lost 4 bases, J lost 0 bases, and 13 bases lay in between. This CDR3 reads CASSSTRGSSGNTIYF. The CDR3, as DNA: TGTGCCAGCAGCTCCACCCGGGGGAGCTCTGGAAACACCATATATTTT. Looking up the rest from reference TRBV7-8 and TRBJ1-3 gives the full variable domain: GAGVSQSPRYKVAKRGQDVALRCDPISGHVSLFWYQQALGQGPEFLTYFQNEAQLDKSGLPSDRFFAERPEGSVSTLKIQRTQQEDSAVYLCASSSTRGSSGNTIYFGEGSWLTVV.

The V call is TRBV7-8, the J call TRBJ1-3; 7 bases match TRBD1. V shed 5 bases, J shed 0 bases, and the junction held 4 bases outside the gene matches. The CDR3 consists of 15 residues. Germline CDR1 and CDR2: SGHVS and FQNEAQ. Here the CDR3 reads CASSHDRASGNTIYF. The CDR3, as DNA: TGTGCCAGCAGCCACGACAGGGCCTCTGGAAACACCATATATTTT.

The rearrangement links TRBV5-8 to TRBJ2-3, with 10 bases aligning to TRBD2. V lost 1 base, J lost 3 bases, and 11 bases stayed unmatched. The CDR3 totals 18 residues. CDR1 SGHTS and CDR2 YDEGEE come from the germline V gene. CDR3 bases: TGTGCCAGCAGCTTGTTTCCAGCGGGGGGGCCAGGGACAGATACGCAGTATTTT. Amino acids: CASSLFPAGGPGTDTQYF.

The rearrangement uses TRBV10-2 and TRBJ2-1; D possibly corresponds to TRBD2 (5 bases). Trimming removed 5 bases from V and 9 bases from J, with 11 bases in between. Germline V gene data show CDR1 as WSHSY and CDR2 as SAAADI. The CDR3 extends over 12 amino acids. The CDR3 DNA reads TGCGCCAGCAGTCTTATAGAGGGTGAGCAGTTCTTC. Translated: CASSLIEGEQFF.

The J gene is TRBJ2-1, the V gene TRBV6-6; 8 bases line up with TRBD1. CDR1 is MNHNY and CDR2 is SVGAGI in the germline V gene (reference sequence). After removal of 5 bases from V and 6 bases from J, the junction contained 3 bases not matched to a gene. This CDR3 region has 13 residues. The CDR3 DNA is TGTGCCAGCAGTCAGGGGGCGGTCAATGAGCAGTTCTTC. Protein product: CASSQGAVNEQFF.

The chain carries TRBV19 and TRBJ2-1; D is possibly TRBD2 (5 bases). Trimming stripped 5 bases from V and 0 bases from J, with 11 bases between. The CDR3 length is 15 residues. The germline V gene has CDR1 LNHDA and CDR2 SQIVND (reference sequence). The CDR3 bases are TGTGCCAGTAGTTGGGGAGTCCGCTCCTACAATGAGCAGTTCTTC. It yields the protein CASSWGVRSYNEQFF.

The chain links TRBV18 to TRBJ1-6, with D unclear. V was trimmed by 2 bases and J by 1 base, leaving 3 bases between them. The CDR3 is made up of 14 amino acids. Germline values: CDR1 KGHSH, CDR2 LQKENI. CDR3 DNA sequence: TGTGCCAGCTCACCAACATCCTATAATTCACCCCTCCACTTT. Its protein product is CASSPTSYNSPLHF.

The chain joins TRBV4-1 to TRBJ1-2, with TRBD1 matching over 7 bases. V dropped 3 bases and J dropped 4; count of bases not matched to a gene: 8. This CDR3 comprises 15 residues. Germline CDR1 MGHRA, CDR2 YSYEKL. This chain's CDR3 is CASSHPPRGVYGYTF. The DNA for the CDR3 is TGCGCCAGCAGCCACCCGCCCAGGGGGGTCTATGGCTACACCTTC.

This chain joins TRBV27 and TRBJ1-1; 9 bases match TRBD1. V shed 3 bases and J 7 bases; nucleotides not matched to a gene: 9. The CDR3 consists of 15 residues. Germline V CDR1 and CDR2: MNHEY, SMNVEV (reference sequence). CDR3 region: CASSLLDRGRDEAFF. As DNA, the CDR3 is TGTGCCAGCAGTTTGTTGGACAGGGGTCGGGATGAAGCTTTCTTT.

V gene TRBV6-5 combines with J gene TRBJ2-1; D is possibly TRBD2 (7 bases). Germline CDR1 reads MNHEY; CDR2 reads SVGAGI. Trimming shortened V by 2 bases and J by 7 bases, and 15 bases separated the two germline ends. The CDR3 loop spans 15 amino acids. The CDR3 bases are TGTGCCAGCAGTTACGGGTGGGGGGGCTGGAATGAGCAGTTCTTC. It is translated as CASSYGWGGWNEQFF.

V is TRBV5-6 and J is TRBJ1-3; no definite D call. The CDR3 has 14 amino acids. V was clipped by 3 bases and J by 0 bases, with 7 bases between them. CDR1 and CDR2 from the germline V gene are SGHDT and YYEEEE. The CDR3 is CASSSVISGNTIYF. Written as DNA, the CDR3 is TGTGCCAGCAGCTCGGTTATCTCTGGAAACACCATATATTTT.

CDR3 sequence (DNA): TGTGCCAGCAGTACCGGTGAGGGAAACACCATATATTTT. This gives the protein CASSTGEGNTIYF. The rearrangement joins TRBV6-5 to TRBJ1-3; D call uncertain. Germline V CDR1 and CDR2: MNHEY, SVGAGI. This CDR3 spans 13 amino acids. With 5 bases removed from V and 4 bases from J, the gap between germline ends came to 9 bases.